This TCR beta chain was captured by sequencing in a study of blood T cell repertoires in COVID-19. About the research overall: The samples span acute and convalescent COVID-19 from the United States, Italy and Spain. The cDNA or gDNA used as material had been derived from T cells, B-cell-depleted T cells, or PBMCs.

The length of the CDR3 is 12 residues. V lost 0 bases and J lost 5, with 4 bases in between. CDR1 is SGHVS and CDR2 is FQNEAQ in the germline V gene. As handled by the study authors: Nucleated cell counts were estimated from reference gene primer amplification. TCRdb's table, derived via immunoSEQ multiplex PCR, lists solely in-frame clones and lacks some. V, J and clone size are taken as reported in that table, and D and trimming were inferred from the DNA itself. The sample lists approximately 300,000 clones; about 90% were seen once. Followed longitudinally, the Seattle patients had been enrolled during active infection.

The sequenced sample consisted of peripheral blood. V usage is TRBV7-8 and J usage is TRBJ2-5; D call uncertain. This TCR came from a woman aged 40-49 years with COVID-19, enrolled during active disease. CDR3 amino acids: CASSLASETQYF. Written as DNA, the CDR3 is TGTGCCAGCAGCTTAGCCTCCGAGACCCAGTACTTC.